This T cell receptor beta chain is drawn from a study of TIL therapy for anti-PD-1-resistant metastatic lung cancer. Study overall: Median patient age was 54, ranging about 38-80 years. The study's findings and limits: Treatment-naive, never-smoker and oncogene-addicted patients were overrepresented in this highly selected cohort.

Stated time point: pre-treatment sample, taken before nivolumab and TIL therapy. This CDR3 comprises 14 residues. V shed 5 bases and J shed 8 bases, with 15 bases lying between them. CDR1 and CDR2 from the germline V gene are MNHEY and SMNVEV (reference sequence). This was the immunoSEQ v3 assay. Assay: immunoSEQ multiplex PCR; the TCRdb copy retains only in-frame clones and omits some. This table has about 52,000 clones, around 80% appearing once. This clone occurred once. Its cognate antigen is unknown. Specimen: blood, collected at baseline. This sequence originates from a woman between 30 and 80 years old with non-small cell lung cancer. The chain recombines TRBV27 with TRBJ1-4; D is possibly TRBD1 (6 bases). The CDR3 DNA sequence: TGTGCCAGCAGTGGGGCGGGGGCGGTAGAAAAACTGTTTTTT. Translating it yields CASSGAGAVEKLFF.